This TCR beta chain was obtained from a study of cytomegalovirus exposure and HLA in healthy donors. Study outcomes and limitations: In vitro work confirmed that three CMV-associated chains recognize CMV antigens.

It was with 60 Vbeta and 13 Jbeta primers that the PCR ran. Data came from immunoSEQ multiplex PCR; TCRdb stores just in-frame clones and leaves some out. The sample has about 170,000 clones; 80% are singletons. As for this clone: Its matching antigen is unknown.

The germline V gene encodes CDR1 MDHEN and CDR2 SYDVKM. This CDR3 spans 12 amino acids. V lost 6 bases, J lost 3 bases, and 9 bases lay in between. This sequence originates from a woman aged 45-60 years in good health and CMV-seropositive. The rearrangement links TRBV28 to TRBJ2-7, with a weak D call TRBD2 (5 bases). The sequencing input was PBMCs. The CDR3 bases are TGTGCCAGCAGAGGGAGAATCTACGAGCAGTACTTC. This encodes CASRGRIYEQYF. The variable domain in full, with the rest retrieved from reference TRBV28 and TRBJ2-7, is DVKVTQSSRYLVKRTGEKVFLECVQDMDHENMFWYRQDPGLGLRLIYFSYDVKMKEKGDIPEGYSVSREKKERFSLILESASTNQTSMYLCASRGRIYEQYFGPGTRLTVT.